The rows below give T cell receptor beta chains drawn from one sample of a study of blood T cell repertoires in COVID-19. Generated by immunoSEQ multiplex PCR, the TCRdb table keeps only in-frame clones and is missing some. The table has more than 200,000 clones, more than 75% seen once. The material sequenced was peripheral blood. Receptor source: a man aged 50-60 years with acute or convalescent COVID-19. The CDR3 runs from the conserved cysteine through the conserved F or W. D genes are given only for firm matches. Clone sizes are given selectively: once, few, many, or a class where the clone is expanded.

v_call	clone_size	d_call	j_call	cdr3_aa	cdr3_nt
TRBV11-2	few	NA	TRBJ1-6	CASSLEGRLNSPLHF	TGTGCCAGCAGCTTAGAAGGCAGGCTGAATTCACCCCTCCACTTT
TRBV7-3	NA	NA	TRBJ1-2	CASSSNSGLEGYTF	TGTGCCAGCAGCTCCAATTCGGGGTTAGAGGGCTACACCTTC
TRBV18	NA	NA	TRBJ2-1	CASSPLRAGPNGEQFF	TGTGCCAGCTCACCCCTCCGAGCAGGCCCTAACGGTGAGCAGTTCTTC
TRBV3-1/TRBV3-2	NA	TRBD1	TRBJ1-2	CASSPGQGIHGYTF	TGTGCCAGCAGCCCGGGACAGGGCATCCATGGCTACACCTTC
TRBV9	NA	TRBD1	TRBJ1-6	CASSVGGWGQRNSPLHF	TGTGCCAGCAGCGTAGGAGGGTGGGGACAGAGGAATTCACCCCTCCACTTT
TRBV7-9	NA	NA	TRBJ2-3	CASSLIQGGFTDTQYF	TGTGCCAGCAGCTTAATACAGGGAGGGTTCACAGATACGCAGTATTTT
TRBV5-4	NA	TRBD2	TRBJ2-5	CASSLALAGVGETQYF	TGTGCCAGCAGCTTGGCCCTAGCGGGGGTTGGAGAGACCCAGTACTTC
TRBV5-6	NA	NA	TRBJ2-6	CASSLAGSGANVLTF	TGTGCCAGCAGCTTGGCCGGGTCTGGGGCCAACGTCCTGACTTTC
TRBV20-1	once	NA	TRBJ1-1	CSAPGVTEAFF	TGCAGTGCTCCAGGGGTTACTGAAGCTTTCTTT
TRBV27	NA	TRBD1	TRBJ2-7	CASSSGQGRNEQYF	TGTGCCAGCAGCTCAGGACAGGGGAGAAACGAGCAGTACTTC
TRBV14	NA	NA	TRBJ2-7	CASSRGGDSPYEQYF	TGTGCCAGCAGCCGGGGCGGCGACTCCCCCTACGAGCAGTACTTC
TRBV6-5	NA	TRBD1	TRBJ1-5	CASRDRGGPNQPQHF	TGTGCCAGCAGGGACAGGGGCGGCCCCAATCAGCCCCAGCATTTT